This record concerns one T cell receptor (beta chain) sequence. The specificity of this receptor is unknown. The input lacks base qualities; no much larger clone sits a single base away. TCRbeta CDR3 regions were amplified from genomic DNA using the immunoSEQ Assay, a bias-controlled multiplex PCR. As for the original processing: The number of nucleated cells in each sample was estimated by amplification of reference gene primers within the assay. To quantify the absolute abundance of each unique TCRbeta CDR3 rearrangement, sequence reads were collapsed and filtered. For each sample, productive Simpson clonality was calculated as the square root of Simpson's diversity index over productive rearrangements. Not all clones reach the TCRdb copy of this immuneACCESS table, which keeps in-frame sequences only. Checked studies attribute under half of the gap to unresolved V genes and leave the rest unexplained. From that table come the V and J calls and clone size; the DNA was used to work out D and trimming. The sample records fewer than 200,000 clones, approximately 85% of which are singletons. The ten largest clones capture about 7.8% of the sample.

The data are from a study of blood T cell repertoires in COVID-19 (dated by TCRdb to about 2020). Study-wide context: Samples from collaborators originated in the United States, Italy and Spain and spanned both the acute and convalescent phases of COVID-19. The prospective study material was composed of cDNA or gDNA derived from T cells, B-cell-depleted T cells, or PBMCs. Deeply sampled blood TCRbeta repertoires from subjects exposed to, actively infected with, or recovered from COVID-19 were included in the dataset. The repertoires were released in a freely available public database meant as a resource for research on the immune response to SARS-CoV-2. The samples were drawn from two sources: the first 160 participants of the ongoing ImmuneRACE study, and 950 to 1,500 subjects contributed by 6 global collaborators. Nearly every sample came with metadata listing a de-identified subject ID, COVID-19 status, age in years and sex. HLA class I and class II types, where available, came from metadata supplied by the sample provider rather than from assay-based typing.

Inclusive of the bounding cysteine and phenylalanine, the CDR3 is 13 residues long. Of the read, only the CDR3 DNA is kept; its 39 bases are in frame from base 1. Trimming leaves V shorter by 4 bases and J shorter by 6 bases, with the junction holding 6 bases beyond the gene matches. Per the germline V gene, SQVTM is the CDR1 and ANQGSEA is the CDR2. Summary of the overall study and its limitations: The quantity of clinical and demographic metadata differed by source and by participant and was supplied without curation.

One collaborating source in Seattle enrolled patients during active infection and followed them longitudinally through the course of disease. Collaborating institutions collected whole blood in K2EDTA tubes following their own protocols. For TCRbeta analysis, collaborator samples were shipped as frozen whole blood, as isolated PBMCs, or as DNA extracted from either sample type. This clonotype was sampled from a woman aged 55-70 years with COVID-19, enrolled during active disease. The rearrangement combines TRBV29-1 with TRBJ2-3; TRBD1 agrees with 8 junctional bases. Source material: peripheral blood. In nucleotide form, the sequence is TGCAGCGTTGGGGCAGGGGGCGGGGATACGCAGTATTTT. Its protein reads: CSVGAGGGDTQYF.